This TCR beta chain was documented in a study of metastatic and nonmetastatic thyroid tumors. Overall study: The authors compared repertoires across blood and tumor or nodule tissue from malignant and benign thyroid patients.

This clone was observed a single time. All patients were untreated before thyroid surgery. MiXCR reprocessed the PCR reads for TCRdb. The sample contains approximately 35,000 clones, roughly 36% of which appear only once. Germline V lookup: CDR1 SGHAT, CDR2 FQDESV (reference sequence). This CDR3 is 17 amino acids long. V was clipped by 4 bases and J by 0 bases; unmatched bases: 6. This TCR came from a female donor with papillary thyroid cancer or a benign thyroid nodule (not recorded which). Some clones in this sample may be carry-over from other donors' samples. Sequencing was carried out using tumor tissue. V is TRBV11-1 and J is TRBJ2-3; TRBD2 matches 11 bases. The chain's CDR3 is CASSSGRTSGSTDTQYF. In DNA, the CDR3 is TGTGCCAGCAGCTCAGGCCGGACTAGCGGGAGCACAGATACGCAGTATTTT.